This T cell receptor beta chain was captured in a study of blood T cell repertoires in COVID-19. Study details: Material from acute and convalescent COVID-19 was sourced from the United States, Italy and Spain.

The repertoire was sequenced with immunoSEQ multiplex PCR; TCRdb's copy has only in-frame clones and lacks some. The sample yields over 200,000 clones, 81% seen once. CDR3 length: 16 residues. Germline CDR1 is MNHEY and CDR2 is SMNVEV (reference sequence). Trimming left V 2 bases short and J 4 bases short, with 15 bases between. The chain is built from TRBV27 and TRBJ2-1; D is possibly TRBD2 (5 bases). The sequence was collected from a woman older than 75 with acute or convalescent COVID-19. The sample was peripheral blood. The CDR3 coding sequence is TGTGCCAGCAGTTTAGGACTTGTTACGGGGTACAATGAGCAGTTCTTC. Encoded protein: CASSLGLVTGYNEQFF.